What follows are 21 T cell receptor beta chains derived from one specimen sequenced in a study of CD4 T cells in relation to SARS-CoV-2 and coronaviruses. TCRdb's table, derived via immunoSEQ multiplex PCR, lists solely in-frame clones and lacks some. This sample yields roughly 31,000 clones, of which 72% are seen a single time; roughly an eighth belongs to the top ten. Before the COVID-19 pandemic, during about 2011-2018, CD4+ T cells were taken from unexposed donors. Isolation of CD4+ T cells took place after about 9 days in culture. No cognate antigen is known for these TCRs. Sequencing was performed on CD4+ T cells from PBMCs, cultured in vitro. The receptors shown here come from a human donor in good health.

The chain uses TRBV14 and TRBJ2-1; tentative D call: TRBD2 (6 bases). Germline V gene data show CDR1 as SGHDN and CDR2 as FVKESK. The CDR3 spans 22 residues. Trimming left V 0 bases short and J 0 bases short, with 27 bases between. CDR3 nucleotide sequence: TGTGCCAGCAGCCAAGATGATGAGATCTGGGACTTTTTCCAGAGCTCCTACAATGAGCAGTTCTTC. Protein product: CASSQDDEIWDFFQSSYNEQFF.

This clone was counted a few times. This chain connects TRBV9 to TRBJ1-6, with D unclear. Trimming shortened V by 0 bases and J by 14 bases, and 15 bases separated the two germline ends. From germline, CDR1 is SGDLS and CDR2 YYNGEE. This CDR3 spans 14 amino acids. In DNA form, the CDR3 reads TGTGCCAGCAGCGTAGCAGAGGGTTGGGAAACCCTCCACTTT. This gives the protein CASSVAEGWETLHF. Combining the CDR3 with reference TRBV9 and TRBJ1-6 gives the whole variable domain DSGVTQTPKHLITATGQRVTLRCSPRSGDLSVYWYQQSLDQGLQFLIQYYNGEERAKGNILERFSAQQFPDLHSELNLSSLELGDSALYFCASSVAEGWETLHFGNGTRLTVT.

CDR3 DNA: TGCGCCAGCAGCTTGGAGCGCAGGGGGCAAACTGGAAACACCATATATTTT. It translates to CASSLERRGQTGNTIYF. V gene TRBV5-1 combines with J gene TRBJ1-3; 8 nucleotides agree with TRBD1. Germline values: CDR1 SGHRS, CDR2 YFSETQ. The CDR3 sequence is 17 residues long. V was clipped by 0 bases and J by 2 bases; unmatched bases: 7.

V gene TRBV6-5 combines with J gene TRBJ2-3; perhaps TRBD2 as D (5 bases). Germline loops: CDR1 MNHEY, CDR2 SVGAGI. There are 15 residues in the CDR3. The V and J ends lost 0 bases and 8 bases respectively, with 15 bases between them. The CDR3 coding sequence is TGTGCCAGCAGTTACTCGACCGGGCTCGAGGGTACGCAGTATTTT. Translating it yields CASSYSTGLEGTQYF.

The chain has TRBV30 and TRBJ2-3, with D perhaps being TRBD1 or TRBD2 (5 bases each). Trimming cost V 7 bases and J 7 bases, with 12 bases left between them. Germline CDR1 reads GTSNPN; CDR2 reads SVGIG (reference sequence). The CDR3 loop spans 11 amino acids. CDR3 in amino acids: CASGTSNTQYF. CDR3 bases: TGTGCCTCCGGGACGTCCAATACGCAGTATTTT. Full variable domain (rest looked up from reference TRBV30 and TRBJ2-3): SQTIHQWPATLVQPVGSPLSLECTVEGTSNPNLYWYRQAAGRGLQLLFYSVGIGQISSEVPQNLSASRPQDRQFILSSKKLLLSDSGFYLCASGTSNTQYFGPGTRLTVL.

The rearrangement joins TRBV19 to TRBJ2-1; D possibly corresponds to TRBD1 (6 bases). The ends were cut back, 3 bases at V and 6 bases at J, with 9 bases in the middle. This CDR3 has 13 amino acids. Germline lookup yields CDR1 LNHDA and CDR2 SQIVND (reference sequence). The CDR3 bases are TGTGCCAGTAGTATTCCACAGGGCAATGAGCAGTTCTTC. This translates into CASSIPQGNEQFF.

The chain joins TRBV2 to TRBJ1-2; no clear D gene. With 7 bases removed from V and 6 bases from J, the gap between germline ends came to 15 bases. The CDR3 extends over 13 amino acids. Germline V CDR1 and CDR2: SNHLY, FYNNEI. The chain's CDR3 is CASNSGYWDGYTF. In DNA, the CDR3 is TGTGCCAGCAACTCCGGGTATTGGGATGGCTACACCTTC.

For the CDR3, the DNA is TGTGCCAGCAGCTCAACAGGGAGAGGAAACACCATATATTTT. It codes for CASSSTGRGNTIYF. The rearrangement joins TRBV7-8 to TRBJ1-3; D possibly corresponds to TRBD1 (6 bases). The CDR3 is 14 amino acids. Per the germline V gene, CDR1 is SGHVS and CDR2 is FQNEAQ. V was cut by 4 bases and J by 4 bases, with 11 bases left in between.

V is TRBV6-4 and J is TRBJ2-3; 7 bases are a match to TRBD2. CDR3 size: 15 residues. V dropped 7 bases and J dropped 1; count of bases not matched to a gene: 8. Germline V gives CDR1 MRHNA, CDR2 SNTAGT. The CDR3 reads CASKRDVGGTDTQYF. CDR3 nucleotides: TGTGCCAGCAAGCGGGATGTTGGGGGCACAGATACGCAGTATTTT.

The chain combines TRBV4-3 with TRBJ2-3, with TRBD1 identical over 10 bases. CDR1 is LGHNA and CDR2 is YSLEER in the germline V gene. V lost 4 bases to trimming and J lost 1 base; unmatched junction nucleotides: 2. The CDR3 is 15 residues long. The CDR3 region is CASSPGTGGTDTQYF. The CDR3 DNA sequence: TGCGCCAGCAGCCCCGGGACAGGGGGCACAGATACGCAGTATTTT.

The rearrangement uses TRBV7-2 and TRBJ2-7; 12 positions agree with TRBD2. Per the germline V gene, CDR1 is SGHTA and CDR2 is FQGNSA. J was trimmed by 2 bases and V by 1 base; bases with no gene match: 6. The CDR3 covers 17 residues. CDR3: CASSLVASGGATYEQYF. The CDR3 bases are TGTGCCAGCAGCTTAGTGGCTAGCGGGGGGGCAACCTACGAGCAGTACTTC.

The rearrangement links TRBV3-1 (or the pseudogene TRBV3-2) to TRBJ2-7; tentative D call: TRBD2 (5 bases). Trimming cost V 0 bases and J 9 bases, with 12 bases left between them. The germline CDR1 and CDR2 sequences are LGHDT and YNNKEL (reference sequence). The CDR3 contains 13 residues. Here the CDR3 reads CASSQDLLARQYF. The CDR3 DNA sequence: TGTGCCAGCAGCCAAGATCTCCTAGCCCGGCAGTACTTC.

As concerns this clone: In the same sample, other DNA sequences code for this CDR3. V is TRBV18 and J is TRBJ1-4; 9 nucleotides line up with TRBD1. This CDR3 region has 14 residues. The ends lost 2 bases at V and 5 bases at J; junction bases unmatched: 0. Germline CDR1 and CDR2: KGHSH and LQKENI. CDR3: CASSPGQGNEKLFF. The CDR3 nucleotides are TGTGCCAGCTCACCAGGACAGGGGAATGAAAAACTGTTTTTT.

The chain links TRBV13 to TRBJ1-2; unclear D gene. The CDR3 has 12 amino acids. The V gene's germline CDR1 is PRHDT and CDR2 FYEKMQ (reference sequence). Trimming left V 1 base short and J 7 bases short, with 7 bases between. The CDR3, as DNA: TGTGCCAGCAGCTTAGCAGGTGGTGGCTACACCTTC. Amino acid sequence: CASSLAGGGYTF.

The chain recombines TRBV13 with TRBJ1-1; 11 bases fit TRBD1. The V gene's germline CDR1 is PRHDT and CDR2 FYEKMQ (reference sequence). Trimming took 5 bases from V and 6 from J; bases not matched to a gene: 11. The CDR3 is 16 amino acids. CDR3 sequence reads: CASSNGQGAGLSEAFF. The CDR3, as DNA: TGTGCCAGCAGCAACGGACAGGGGGCGGGGCTGTCTGAAGCTTTCTTT.

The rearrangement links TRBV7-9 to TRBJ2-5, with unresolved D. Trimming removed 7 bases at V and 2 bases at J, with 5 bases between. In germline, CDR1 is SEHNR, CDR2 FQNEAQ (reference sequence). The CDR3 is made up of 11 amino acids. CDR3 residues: CASTKQETQYF. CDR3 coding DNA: TGTGCCAGCACTAAGCAAGAGACCCAGTACTTC.

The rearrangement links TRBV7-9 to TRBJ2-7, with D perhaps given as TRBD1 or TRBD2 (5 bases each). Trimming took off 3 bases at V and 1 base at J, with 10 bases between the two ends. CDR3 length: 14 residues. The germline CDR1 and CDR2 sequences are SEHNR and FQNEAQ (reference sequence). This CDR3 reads CASSFGDGSYEQYF. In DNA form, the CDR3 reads TGTGCCAGCAGCTTCGGGGACGGATCCTACGAGCAGTACTTC.

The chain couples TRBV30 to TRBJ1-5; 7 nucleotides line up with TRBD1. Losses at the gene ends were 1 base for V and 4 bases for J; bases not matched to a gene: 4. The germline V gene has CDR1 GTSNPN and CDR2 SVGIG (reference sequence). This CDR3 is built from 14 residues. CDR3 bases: TGTGCCTGGAGTGGACAGGGATCAAATCAGCCCCAGCATTTT. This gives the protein CAWSGQGSNQPQHF.

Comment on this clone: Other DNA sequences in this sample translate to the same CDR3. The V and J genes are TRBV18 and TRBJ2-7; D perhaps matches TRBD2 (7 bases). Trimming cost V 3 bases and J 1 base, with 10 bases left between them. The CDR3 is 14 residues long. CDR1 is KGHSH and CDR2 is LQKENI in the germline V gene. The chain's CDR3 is CASSPGGGSYEQYF. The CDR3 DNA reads TGTGCCAGCTCACCGGGAGGGGGTTCCTACGAGCAGTACTTC. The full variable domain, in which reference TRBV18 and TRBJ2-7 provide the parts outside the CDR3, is NAGVMQNPRHLVRRRGQEARLRCSPMKGHSHVYWYRQLPEEGLKFMVYLQKENIIDESGMPKERFSAEFPKEGPSILRIQQVVRGDSAAYFCASSPGGGSYEQYFGPGTRLTVT.

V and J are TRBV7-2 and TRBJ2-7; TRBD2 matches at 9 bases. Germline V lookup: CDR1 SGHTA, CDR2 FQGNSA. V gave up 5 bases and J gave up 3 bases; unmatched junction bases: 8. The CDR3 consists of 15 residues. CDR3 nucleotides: TGTGCCAGCAGCCCGCAGACTAGCGGATACTACGAGCAGTACTTC. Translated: CASSPQTSGYYEQYF.

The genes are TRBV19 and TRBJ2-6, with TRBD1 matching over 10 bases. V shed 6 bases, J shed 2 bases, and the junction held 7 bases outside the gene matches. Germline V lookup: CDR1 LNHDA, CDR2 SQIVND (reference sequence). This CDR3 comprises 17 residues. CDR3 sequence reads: CASSQTGGYAGANVLTF. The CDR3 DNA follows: TGTGCCAGTAGCCAGACAGGGGGCTACGCTGGGGCCAACGTCCTGACTTTC.